These T cell receptor beta chains were read from a single sample in a study of T cell responses to AZD1222 COVID-19 vaccine. Clones were sequenced by immunoSEQ multiplex PCR, and TCRdb holds only the in-frame ones, with some missing. In the table there are about 150,000 clones, roughly 88% of which are singletons. The specimen comprised peripheral blood, sampled 28 days after the second AZD1222 dose. Receptors originate from an adult who received the AZD1222 COVID-19 vaccine. The CDR3 runs from the conserved cysteine through the conserved F or W. A D gene is named only where the DNA matches it firmly. Part of the rows lack a size; the others show once, few, many or a class for expanded clones.

>TRBJ2-3|-|TRBV6-5|few
CASSYNSGDGDTQYF
TGTGCCAGCAGTTACAACTCTGGTGACGGAGATACGCAGTATTTT
>TRBJ1-5|-|TRBV5-6|-
CASSQDGGNQPQHF
TGTGCCAGCAGCCAGGACGGGGGTAATCAGCCCCAGCATTTT
>TRBJ2-1|TRBD2|TRBV2|-
CASITGTSDNNEQFF
TGTGCCAGCATCACCGGGACTAGCGACAACAATGAGCAGTTCTTC
>TRBJ2-3|-|TRBV30|-
CAWVRESLGTQYF
TGTGCCTGGGTGAGAGAGAGTTTGGGTACGCAGTATTTT
>TRBJ1-2|TRBD1|TRBV6-1|-
CASSVGGRGQGVYGYTF
TGTGCCAGCAGTGTAGGAGGAAGGGGACAGGGGGTTTATGGCTACACCTTC
>TRBJ2-2|-|TRBV6-4|-
CASSDGQGGTGELFF
TGTGCCAGCAGTGACGGGCAGGGTGGCACCGGGGAGCTGTTTTTT
>TRBJ2-5|TRBD2|TRBV28|-
CASSFGGGGIQETQYF
TGTGCCAGCAGTTTTGGGGGCGGGGGGATCCAAGAGACCCAGTACTTC
>TRBJ1-3|-|TRBV7-9|-
CASSLRMNSGNTIYF
TGTGCCAGCAGCCTTCGGATGAACTCTGGAAACACCATATATTTT
>TRBJ2-1|-|TRBV7-8|-
CASSRGNEQFF
TGTGCCAGCAGTAGAGGCAATGAGCAGTTCTTC
>TRBJ1-2|-|TRBV30|-
CAWSVALGHSYTF
TGTGCCTGGAGTGTGGCCTTGGGTCATAGCTACACCTTC
>TRBJ2-1|-|TRBV19|-
CASSITSRASYNEQFF
TGTGCCAGTAGTATAACGTCCAGGGCCTCCTACAATGAGCAGTTCTTC
>TRBJ1-5|-|TRBV28|-
CASSFSGVYSNQPQHF
TGTGCCAGCAGTTTCTCTGGGGTCTATAGCAATCAGCCCCAGCATTTT
>TRBJ2-7|-|TRBV5-5|few
CASSFSPGPDEQYF
TGTGCCAGCAGCTTTAGTCCGGGGCCCGACGAGCAGTACTTC
>TRBJ1-6|-|TRBV5-6|-
CASSAQGTDSPLHF
TGTGCCAGCAGCGCACAGGGTACCGATTCACCCCTCCACTTT
>TRBJ1-4|-|TRBV7-2|few
CASSFQQGSAEKLFF
TGTGCCAGCAGCTTTCAACAGGGATCGGCGGAAAAACTGTTTTTT
>TRBJ1-3|-|TRBV28|-
CASSSQGLPGNTIYF
TGTGCCAGCAGTTCCCAGGGGCTACCTGGAAACACCATATATTTT
>TRBJ2-4|-|TRBV11-2|-
CASSLVILAKNIQYF
TGTGCCAGCAGCTTAGTCATTCTAGCCAAAAACATTCAGTACTTC
>TRBJ1-1|TRBD1|TRBV24-1|-
CARKDREMNTEAFF
TGTGCCAGAAAAGACAGGGAGATGAACACTGAAGCTTTCTTT
>TRBJ2-1|TRBD2|TRBV10-3|-
CAISVSSGSRYEQFF
TGTGCCATCAGTGTATCCAGCGGGAGCCGATATGAGCAGTTCTTC
>TRBJ1-2|-|TRBV5-5|-
CASSRTAIYGYTF
TGTGCCAGCAGTCGGACAGCTATCTATGGCTACACCTTC
>TRBJ1-1|-|TRBV7-2|-
CASSLATGRNTEAFF
TGTGCCAGCAGCTTAGCGACCGGGCGGAACACTGAAGCTTTCTTT
>TRBJ1-4|-|TRBV5-6|-
CASSRRDPTNEKLFF
TGTGCCAGCAGCCGCCGGGACCCAACTAATGAAAAACTGTTTTTT
>TRBJ2-1|TRBD1|TRBV11-2|-
CASSLEDRGYNEQFF
TGTGCCAGCAGCTTAGAGGACAGGGGCTACAATGAGCAGTTCTTC
>TRBJ2-5|TRBD1|TRBV9|-
CASSPTGGWGETQYF
TGTGCCAGCAGCCCGACAGGGGGCTGGGGAGAGACCCAGTACTTC
>TRBJ2-3|-|TRBV27|few
CASSRQQGPLSTDTQYF
TGTGCCAGCAGTCGCCAACAGGGCCCCCTTTCCACAGATACGCAGTATTTT
>TRBJ1-6|-|TRBV6-4|-
CASSDLAGTNSPLHF
TGTGCCAGCAGTGACCTCGCAGGAACTAATTCACCCCTCCACTTT
>TRBJ1-4|-|TRBV6-6|-
CASSYPGGEKLFF
TGTGCCAGCAGTTATCCTGGGGGGGAAAAACTGTTTTTT